This T cell receptor beta chain was recovered during a study of blood T cell repertoires in COVID-19. Study-wide background: The origin of the acute and convalescent COVID-19 samples was the United States, Italy and Spain. From T cells, B-cell-depleted T cells, or PBMCs came the material, which was cDNA or gDNA.

The sample holds one count of this clone. Germline V gives CDR1 LGHDT, CDR2 YNNKEL (reference sequence). The CDR3 covers 12 residues. V dropped 5 bases and J dropped 6; count of bases not matched to a gene: 3. Original data processing: It was from reference gene primer amplification that nucleated cell counts were estimated. Libraries were prepared by immunoSEQ multiplex PCR; TCRdb keeps only in-frame clonotypes and omits some of them. The DNA was the basis for D and trimming; V, J and clone size are from that table. The table shows hundreds of thousands of clones, with approximately 80% occurring only once.

The chain couples TRBV3-1 (or the pseudogene TRBV3-2) to TRBJ2-7; 8 bases agree with TRBD1. Sequenced input: PBMCs or T cells enriched from blood (not recorded which). This receptor was identified in a man aged 40-49 years who had been exposed to COVID-19. Written as DNA, the CDR3 is TGTGCCAGCAGCTCCGGGACAGGCGAGCAGTACTTC. This translates into CASSSGTGEQYF.